The 29 T cell receptor beta chains below come from one sample, sequenced in a study of blood T cell repertoires in COVID-19. Generated by immunoSEQ multiplex PCR, the TCRdb table keeps only in-frame clones and is missing some. The table lists 140,000 or so clones, 65% to 90% of them singletons. The sequenced material came from peripheral blood. All receptors come from a man aged 45-65 years with acute or convalescent COVID-19.

The J gene is TRBJ1-4, the V gene TRBV6-5; unclear D gene. V was cut by 8 bases and J by 3 bases, with 16 bases left in between. The CDR3 sequence is 15 residues long. Germline V CDR1 and CDR2: MNHEY, SVGAGI. The CDR3 nucleotides read TGTGCCAGCCACGCTCGCGGGGAACCTAATGAAAAACTGTTTTTT. It is translated as CASHARGEPNEKLFF.

A few counts support this clone. V usage is TRBV30 and J usage is TRBJ2-7; maybe TRBD1 (6 bases). V lost 2 bases, J lost 4 bases, and 12 bases lay in between. The CDR3 runs to 13 residues. The germline CDR1 and CDR2 sequences are GTSNPN and SVGIG (reference sequence). The CDR3 spells CAWSRITGYEQYF. The CDR3 nucleotides are TGTGCCTGGAGTCGTATTACAGGGTACGAGCAGTACTTC. Filled out from reference TRBV30 and TRBJ2-7, the complete variable domain reads SQTIHQWPATLVQPVGSPLSLECTVEGTSNPNLYWYRQAAGRGLQLLFYSVGIGQISSEVPQNLSASRPQDRQFILSSKKLLLSDSGFYLCAWSRITGYEQYFGPGTRLTVT.

This chain links TRBV2 with TRBJ1-4, with 9 bases aligning to TRBD1. Germline assignment: CDR1 SNHLY and CDR2 FYNNEI. The CDR3 length is 12 residues. Trimming at V came to 8 bases and at J to 13 bases, leaving 8 bases not matched to a gene. Here the CDR3 reads CASVGQGIGLFF. The CDR3 nucleotides read TGTGCCAGCGTCGGACAGGGGATAGGACTGTTTTTT. The complete variable domain, with remaining parts taken from reference TRBV2 and TRBJ1-4, reads EPEVTQTPSHQVTQMGQEVILRCVPISNHLYFYWYRQILGQKVEFLVSFYNNEISEKSEIFDDQFSVERPDGSNFTLKIRSTKLEDSAMYFCASVGQGIGLFFGSGTQLSVL.

CDR3 in amino acids: CASSPRTGEYIYEQYF. CDR3 nucleotide sequence: TGTGCCAGCAGCCCACGGACAGGAGAATACATCTACGAGCAGTACTTC. This chain connects TRBV11-3 to TRBJ2-7; 7 bases agree with TRBD1. V lost 5 bases and J lost 3; bases outside the gene matches: 13. From germline, CDR1 is SGHNT and CDR2 YENEEA. This CDR3 spans 16 amino acids. The full variable domain, in which reference TRBV11-3 and TRBJ2-7 provide the parts outside the CDR3, is EAGVVQSPRYKIIEKKQPVAFWCNPISGHNTLYWYLQNLGQGPELLIRYENEEAVDDSQLPKDRFSAERLKGVDSTLKIQPAELGDSAVYLCASSPRTGEYIYEQYFGPGTRLTVT.

The rearrangement joins TRBV21-1 to TRBJ2-7; the table's D call of TRBD1 was not tested on the DNA. TRBV21-1 is recorded as a pseudogene. The CDR3 has 13 amino acids. CDR3 coding DNA: TGTGCCAGCAGAGGACAGGAACCCTACGAGCAGTACTTC. This codes for CASRGQEPYEQYF.

This clone was seen a handful of times. V is TRBV5-8 and J is TRBJ2-5; weak D call: TRBD1 (6 bases). CDR3 length equals 13 residues. The ends were cut back, 2 bases at V and 5 bases at J, with 10 bases in the middle. Germline CDR1 SGHTS, CDR2 YDEGEE. The CDR3 protein is CASSLQGAETQYF. CDR3 DNA sequence: TGTGCCAGCAGCTTACAGGGAGCGGAGACCCAGTACTTC.

The V gene is TRBV3-1 (or the pseudogene TRBV3-2), the J gene TRBJ1-2; TRBD1 aligns across 9 bases. The CDR3 covers 13 residues. V dropped 1 base and J dropped 8; count of bases not matched to a gene: 2. Per germline, CDR1 LGHDT and CDR2 YNNKEL (reference sequence). Written as DNA, the CDR3 is TGTGCCAGCAGCCAAGGGACAGGGGACGGCTACACCTTC. Its protein product is CASSQGTGDGYTF.

This chain links TRBV28 with TRBJ1-2; 7 bases fit TRBD1. CDR1 MDHEN and CDR2 SYDVKM come from the germline V gene. Unmatched junction bases numbered 13, after V lost 5 bases and J lost 7 bases. CDR3 size: 15 residues. The CDR3 sequence is CASSPPTGNMGGYTF. The CDR3 DNA is TGTGCCAGCAGTCCACCGACAGGGAATATGGGTGGCTACACCTTC.

The CDR3 region has the DNA TGTGCCAGCAGCGTAGAAAGGGGGACTAATGAAAAACTGTTTTTT. Its protein product is CASSVERGTNEKLFF. The genes are TRBV9 and TRBJ1-4; possible D gene TRBD1, 6 bases. The CDR3 loop spans 15 amino acids. With 0 bases removed from V and 2 bases from J, the gap between germline ends came to 8 bases. Germline V gives CDR1 SGDLS, CDR2 YYNGEE.

The CDR3 protein is CASSTTGFGENSPLHF. CDR3 nucleotide sequence: TGTGCCAGCAGTACCACAGGGTTCGGTGAGAATTCACCCCTCCACTTT. V gene TRBV28 combines with J gene TRBJ1-6; TRBD1 is a possible D gene (6 bases). V was cut by 5 bases and J by 7 bases, with 18 bases left in between. The CDR3 is 16 amino acids. CDR1 is MDHEN, CDR2 SYDVKM, per germline.

The V and J genes are TRBV6-5 and TRBJ1-2; possibly TRBD1 for D (6 bases). V shed 0 bases and J shed 3 bases, with 8 bases lying between them. The CDR3 loop spans 14 amino acids. Germline values: CDR1 MNHEY, CDR2 SVGAGI. CDR3 sequence: CASSYSTGYYGYTF. In DNA, the CDR3 is TGTGCCAGCAGTTACTCGACAGGCTACTATGGCTACACCTTC.

This clone has more than one count but fewer than ten. This rearrangement joins TRBV6-4 to TRBJ1-5; 10 nucleotides line up with TRBD1. CDR3 size: 13 residues. In germline, CDR1 is MRHNA, CDR2 SNTAGT. The ends lost 3 bases at V and 7 bases at J; junction bases unmatched: 0. The CDR3 spells CASSEDRGQPQHF. The CDR3, as DNA: TGTGCCAGCAGTGAGGACAGGGGGCAGCCCCAGCATTTT.

The J gene is TRBJ2-1, the V gene TRBV3-1 (or the pseudogene TRBV3-2); a weak D match, TRBD1 (5 bases). Trimming removed 5 bases from V and 2 bases from J, with 13 bases in between. The V gene's germline CDR1 is LGHDT and CDR2 YNNKEL (reference sequence). This CDR3 has 15 amino acids. CDR3 region: CASSLDSVPYNEQFF. DNA for the CDR3: TGTGCCAGCAGCTTAGACAGTGTCCCCTACAATGAGCAGTTCTTC.

The V and J genes are TRBV27 and TRBJ2-1; possible D gene TRBD2, 5 bases. V dropped 2 bases and J dropped 1 base, with 24 bases sitting between them. The CDR3 extends over 20 amino acids. The V gene's germline CDR1 is MNHEY and CDR2 SMNVEV (reference sequence). The CDR3 here is CASSLTPDGLAGGSYNEQFF. CDR3 bases: TGTGCCAGCAGTTTAACCCCCGATGGGCTAGCCGGTGGGTCCTACAATGAGCAGTTCTTC.

The CDR3 coding sequence is TGTGCCAGCTCACCCACCGCCGCAGGAACGAACACTGAAGCTTTCTTT. This codes for CASSPTAAGTNTEAFF. The V call is TRBV18, the J call TRBJ1-1, with no clear D. The CDR3 loop spans 16 amino acids. The germline CDR1 and CDR2 sequences are KGHSH and LQKENI. V was clipped by 3 bases and J by 1 base, with 15 bases between them.

The V and J genes are TRBV19 and TRBJ2-2; 11 positions agree with TRBD2. V dropped 6 bases and J dropped 4; count of bases not matched to a gene: 7. This CDR3 has 16 amino acids. Germline V lookup: CDR1 LNHDA, CDR2 SQIVND (reference sequence). The chain's CDR3 is CASRLPGLAVTGELFF. CDR3 sequence (DNA): TGTGCCAGTAGACTTCCGGGACTAGCGGTCACCGGGGAGCTGTTTTTT.

J is TRBJ2-1 and V is TRBV28; the D gene is possibly TRBD2 (6 bases). The CDR3 is 16 residues long. The V gene lost 1 base and the J gene lost 1 base, with 11 bases spanning the gap. Germline values: CDR1 MDHEN, CDR2 SYDVKM. CDR3 region: CASSLFGSSSYNEQFF. For the CDR3, the DNA is TGTGCCAGCAGTTTATTCGGGAGTAGTTCCTACAATGAGCAGTTCTTC.

CDR3 sequence: CASRTQDRDNSPLHF. The CDR3 bases are TGTGCCAGCAGAACCCAGGACAGGGATAATTCACCCCTCCACTTT. The chain links TRBV19 to TRBJ1-6, with 8 positions matching TRBD1. The V gene's germline CDR1 is LNHDA and CDR2 SQIVND (reference sequence). The CDR3 length is 15 residues. V dropped 9 bases and J dropped 5; count of bases not matched to a gene: 9. Full variable domain (remainder filled in from reference TRBV19 and TRBJ1-6): DGGITQSPKYLFRKEGQNVTLSCEQNLNHDAMYWYRQDPGQGLRLIYYSQIVNDFQKGDIAEGYSVSREKKESFPLTVTSAQKNPTAFYLCASRTQDRDNSPLHFGNGTRLTVT.

This rearrangement joins TRBV18 to TRBJ2-3, with a weak D call TRBD1 (5 bases). CDR1 is KGHSH and CDR2 is LQKENI in the germline V gene. The CDR3 extends over 14 amino acids. V was pared by 2 bases and J by 1 base, with 7 bases between. As DNA, the CDR3 is TGTGCCAGCTCACCAGGACACCGCACAGATACGCAGTATTTT. This sequence encodes CASSPGHRTDTQYF.

This chain uses TRBV7-3 with TRBJ2-1, with 12 bases matching TRBD2. J lost 9 bases, V lost 5 bases, and 8 bases had no gene match. The germline V gene has CDR1 SGHTA and CDR2 FQGTGA. The CDR3 has 15 residues. For the CDR3, the DNA is TGTGCCAGCAGCCCGACTAGCGGGGGTACAGGTGAGCAGTTCTTC. It specifies CASSPTSGGTGEQFF.

The V call is TRBV5-6, the J call TRBJ2-4, with TRBD2 matching 9 bases. Germline V lookup: CDR1 SGHDT, CDR2 YYEEEE. V trimming: 4 bases; J trimming: 4 bases; junction bases outside the gene matches: 3. The length of the CDR3 is 14 residues. DNA of the CDR3: TGTGCCAGCAGCCCCGGACTAGCGAAAAACATTCAGTACTTC. Translating it yields CASSPGLAKNIQYF.

This clone came up a few times. The rearrangement links TRBV6-6 to TRBJ1-1; 8 bases fit TRBD1. The CDR3 has 15 residues. CDR1 and CDR2 (germline): MNHNY, SVGAGI (reference sequence). V was clipped by 8 bases and J by 5 bases; unmatched bases: 13. The CDR3, as DNA: TGTGCCAGCCTTACCCACACAGGGGGAAGGACTGAAGCTTTCTTT. It translates to CASLTHTGGRTEAFF.

The V gene is TRBV7-9, the J gene TRBJ1-2; D unclear. The V end was cut by 3 bases, the J end by 9 bases, with 11 bases between. The CDR3 is 12 amino acids. The germline gives CDR1 SEHNR, CDR2 FQNEAQ (reference sequence). The CDR3 here is CASSFGTIRYTF. DNA for the CDR3: TGTGCCAGCAGCTTTGGCACCATCCGCTACACCTTC.

The chain carries TRBV27 and TRBJ1-6; no definite D call. V was trimmed by 5 bases and J by 7 bases, leaving 12 bases between them. CDR1 and CDR2 (germline): MNHEY, SMNVEV (reference sequence). The CDR3 covers 14 residues. The CDR3 nucleotides read TGTGCCAGCAGTCTCACTTGGTGGAATTCACCCCTCCACTTT. This translates into CASSLTWWNSPLHF.

The chain is built from TRBV2 and TRBJ2-1; 10 bases are shared with TRBD1. CDR1 SNHLY and CDR2 FYNNEI come from the germline V gene. The trim removed 1 base at V and 4 bases at J, leaving 1 base unmatched. The CDR3 has 15 amino acids. In nucleotides, the CDR3 is TGTGCCAGCAGTGAAGAGGGACAGGGGTACAATGAGCAGTTCTTC. Translating gives CASSEEGQGYNEQFF.

The chain combines TRBV9 with TRBJ2-7; D is possibly TRBD1 (6 bases). V was shortened by 0 bases and J by 4 bases, with 14 bases between the two germline ends. Germline V gene sequence: CDR1 SGDLS, CDR2 YYNGEE. This CDR3 has 15 residues. The CDR3 protein is CASSVAAGELYEQYF. In DNA, the CDR3 is TGTGCCAGCAGCGTAGCGGCAGGGGAATTGTACGAGCAGTACTTC.

The count of this clone is one. The rearrangement joins TRBV28 to TRBJ2-7, with no clear D. The CDR3 is made up of 16 amino acids. Looked up from germline, CDR1 is MDHEN and CDR2 is SYDVKM. V lost 3 bases to trimming and J lost 4 bases, with 19 bases between them. As DNA, the CDR3 is TGTGCCAGCAGTTTGGGCCCCAAACGGATGGCTTACGAGCAGTACTTC. It yields the protein CASSLGPKRMAYEQYF.

This clone has just a few counts. The V and J genes are TRBV5-1 and TRBJ1-2, with a weak D call TRBD1 (5 bases). Trimming removed 0 bases from V and 7 bases from J, with 13 bases in between. Looked up from germline, CDR1 is SGHRS and CDR2 is YFSETQ. The length of the CDR3 is 14 residues. DNA for the CDR3: TGCGCCAGCAGCTTGGCGGGGGAGAATAGTGGCTACACCTTC. Protein product: CASSLAGENSGYTF.

This rearrangement joins TRBV30 to TRBJ2-2; 9 bases align to TRBD1. V shed 0 bases, J shed 4 bases, and the junction held 6 bases outside the gene matches. Germline-derived CDR1 and CDR2 are GTSNPN and SVGIG (reference sequence). This CDR3 region has 16 residues. The CDR3 DNA reads TGTGCCTGGAGTGTACGACGACAGGGGGGCACCGGGGAGCTGTTTTTT. Its translation is CAWSVRRQGGTGELFF.